A selection of T cell receptor beta chains follows, all from one sample in a study of blood T cell repertoires in COVID-19. TCRdb keeps only in-frame clones here, not all; method: immunoSEQ multiplex PCR. The sample lists 250,000 to 350,000 clones, about nine tenths occurring once. The sample was PBMCs or T cells enriched from blood (not recorded which). These receptors came from a woman between 45 and 65 years old who had been exposed to COVID-19. Both conserved end residues are part of each CDR3.

TRBV7-8	13	TRBJ1-2	CASSLGQGGGYTF
TRBV27	14	TRBJ1-3	CASSPQTAGNTIYF
TRBV6-5	13	TRBJ1-3	CASRSFGSSTIYF
TRBV28	15	TRBJ1-5	CASSLPLGPGQPQHF
TRBV4-2	15	TRBJ2-2	CASSQETSDTGELFF
TRBV6-1	17	TRBJ2-2	CASSEWGKQGVTGELFF
TRBV4-2	18	TRBJ2-2	CASSQESRGGLNTGELFF
TRBV5-6	16	TRBJ1-5	CASSFSRTGVRQPQHF
TRBV2	15	TRBJ1-5	CASSEDSLGNQPQHF
TRBV28	15	TRBJ2-7	CASRGSRDTFYEQYF
TRBV11-2	13	TRBJ1-5	CASSLVSYQPQHF
TRBV19	15	TRBJ2-7	CASSTEGPGIYEQYF
TRBV6-5	14	TRBJ1-3	CASTRSFSGNTIYF
TRBV11-2	14	TRBJ1-3	CASSATVSGNTIYF
TRBV28	18	TRBJ2-7	CASSPTRRKDRGPYEQYF
TRBV9	15	TRBJ1-6	CASSVGDGRDSPLHF
TRBV5-1	14	TRBJ2-2	CASSLRGGTGELFF
TRBV6-6	17	TRBJ2-6	CASSRDRVLSGANVLTF
TRBV13	16	TRBJ2-1	CASSLERQGANNEQFF
TRBV5-1	17	TRBJ2-6	CASSFGTGGSGANVLTF
TRBV15	17	TRBJ1-2	CATSRVVTGPGNYGYTF
TRBV19	15	TRBJ1-1	CASSELDRADTEAFF
TRBV11-2	14	TRBJ1-2	CASSLGQGNYGYTF
TRBV11-2	15	TRBJ2-1	CASSLDGGVSNEQFF
TRBV18	16	TRBJ2-5	CASSRTGLADPETQYF
TRBV10-3	16	TRBJ1-4	CAISESMIQGEEKLFF
TRBV18	16	TRBJ2-5	CASSPPSGGAGETQYF
TRBV7-6	13	TRBJ2-3	CASSSERGGTQYF
TRBV27	15	TRBJ1-1	CASSPGQGRNTEAFF
TRBV6-7	15	TRBJ2-3	CASSYKLAGTDTQYF
TRBV18	13	TRBJ1-1	CASSPQQNTEAFF
TRBV7-7	18	TRBJ2-1	CASSLASGTPSSYNEQFF
TRBV7-9	14	TRBJ1-1	CASRSLGGQGEAFF
TRBV24-1	14	TRBJ1-1	CATSEGTANTEAFF
TRBV4-1	17	TRBJ1-3	CASSQSPVRGSGNTIYF
TRBV4-1	17	TRBJ1-5	CASSRGTGGTGNQPQHF
TRBV27	16	TRBJ1-2	CASSSTRGQGLYGYTF
TRBV5-6	16	TRBJ1-6	CASRTRTGAYNSPLHF
TRBV27	13	TRBJ1-2	CASSLGTGGGYTF
TRBV4-1	15	TRBJ2-7	CASSQATGIPYEQYF
TRBV5-6	13	TRBJ2-7	CASRQGAVYEQYF
TRBV27	14	TRBJ1-1	CASSITGGGTEAFF
TRBV5-1	14	TRBJ1-2	CASSLSLGADGYTF
TRBV20-1	11	TRBJ1-2	CSAPQGNGYTF
TRBV21-1	16	TRBJ2-3	CASSKKLVRSTDTQYF